One and the same sample provided the 30 T cell receptor beta chains below, sequenced in a study of T-cell reconstitution after alpha-beta-depleted transplantation in children. Library preparation (for TCRbeta) was performed with unique molecular identifiers. MiXCR, run by TCRdb on the PCR reads, gives a single entry per CDR3 protein. The sample contains about 410,000 distinct CDR3 sequences, roughly 22% of which appear only once. This specimen consisted of PBMCs from the stem cell graft donor, obtained from the stem cell graft. The receptors originated from a human donor who donated a stem cell graft to a child with acute myeloid leukemia.

The J gene is TRBJ2-2, the V gene TRBV15; the match to TRBD1 covers 9 bases. V lost 4 bases and J lost 7; bases outside the gene matches: 7. Germline loops: CDR1 LNHNV, CDR2 YYDKDF (reference sequence). There are 15 residues in the CDR3. The CDR3 bases are TGTGCCACCAGCACCGACAGGGGGGTGGGCGGGGAGCTGTTTTTT. Amino acids: CATSTDRGVGGELFF. Looking up the rest from reference TRBV15 and TRBJ2-2 gives the full variable domain: DAMVIQNPRYQVTQFGKPVTLSCSQTLNHNVMYWYQQKSSQAPKLLFHYYDKDFNNEADTPDNFQSRRPNTSFCFLDIRSPGLGDTAMYLCATSTDRGVGGELFFGEGSRLTVL.

The chain has TRBV28 and TRBJ1-5; unclear D gene. The CDR3 length is 14 residues. Between the trimmed V and J ends, which lost 6 bases and 6 bases, there was a span of 15 bases. Per the germline V gene, CDR1 is MDHEN and CDR2 is SYDVKM. CDR3 in DNA: TGTGCCAGCAGGGATTCTCCCGAGGGTCAGCCCCAGCATTTT. It specifies CASRDSPEGQPQHF.

This clonotype was seen a handful of times. The chain is built from TRBV7-9 and TRBJ1-2, with 7 bases identical to TRBD1. CDR1 and CDR2 (germline): SEHNR, FQNEAQ (reference sequence). This CDR3 has 14 residues. Trimming took 1 base from V and 6 from J; bases not matched to a gene: 5. Here the CDR3 DNA reads TGTGCCAGCAGCTTAGGTCGGGACAGTAATGGCTACACCTTC. Protein: CASSLGRDSNGYTF.

This sequence joins TRBV3-1 and TRBJ1-2; D unclear. V lost 0 bases and J 7 bases, leaving 12 bases between the germline ends. The CDR3 consists of 14 residues. In germline, CDR1 is LGHDT, CDR2 YNNKEL (reference sequence). CDR3 in DNA: TGTGCCAGCAGCCAAGATCCTCGAGGCTCTGGCTACACCTTC. Residues: CASSQDPRGSGYTF.

This clonotype was seen a few times. The chain combines TRBV20-1 with TRBJ2-7, with 10 nucleotides matching TRBD1. Germline-derived CDR1 and CDR2 are DFQATT and SNEGSKA (reference sequence). The CDR3 has 13 residues. Trimming removed 6 bases from V and 6 bases from J; junction bases left unmatched: 8. The CDR3 spells CSARTGGNSEQYF. CDR3 DNA sequence: TGCAGTGCGCGGACAGGGGGTAACAGCGAGCAGTACTTC.

This clonotype came up many times. The chain employs TRBV20-1 and TRBJ2-7; D is possibly TRBD2 (6 bases). The V and J ends lost 5 bases and 3 bases respectively, with 11 bases between them. The CDR3 spans 12 residues. Germline loops: CDR1 DFQATT, CDR2 SNEGSKA (reference sequence). In nucleotides, the CDR3 is TGCAGTGCTTCCTTGGGGGGCTACGAGCAGTACTTC. Its translation is CSASLGGYEQYF.

V usage is TRBV20-1 and J usage is TRBJ2-1; 9 bases fit TRBD2. This CDR3 has 14 amino acids. Germline trimming cut 2 bases from V and 8 bases from J; bases unmatched to any gene: 7. Germline V gene lookup returns CDR1 DFQATT and CDR2 SNEGSKA (reference sequence). The DNA for the CDR3 is TGCAGTGCTAGACGGGCGGGAGGGGGCTATGAGCAGTTCTTC. It specifies CSARRAGGGYEQFF.

This clonotype has ten or more counts. The chain joins TRBV9 to TRBJ2-1; D may be TRBD1 or TRBD2 (5 bases each). This CDR3 comprises 13 residues. Germline lookup yields CDR1 SGDLS and CDR2 YYNGEE. V lost 3 bases to trimming and J lost 7 bases, with 11 bases between them. This CDR3 reads CASSAAGRNEQFF. DNA for the CDR3: TGTGCCAGCAGCGCCGCAGGGAGAAATGAGCAGTTCTTC.

V usage is TRBV5-1 and J usage is TRBJ2-1; 7 bases align to TRBD2. The CDR3 runs to 17 residues. Trimming at V came to 2 bases and at J to 2 bases, leaving 10 bases not matched to a gene. Germline V gives CDR1 SGHRS, CDR2 YFSETQ. The CDR3 DNA sequence: TGCGCCAGCAGCTTTCGTGCATTGGCGGGAGCCTACAATGAGCAGTTCTTC. This codes for CASSFRALAGAYNEQFF.

This clonotype occurred a few times. This chain connects TRBV13 to TRBJ2-2, with D tentatively TRBD1 (5 bases). The V end was cut by 0 bases, the J end by 6 bases, with 11 bases between. The germline V gene has CDR1 PRHDT and CDR2 FYEKMQ (reference sequence). The CDR3 covers 15 residues. The CDR3 DNA follows: TGTGCCAGCAGCTTAGGCCGTGTGGGGCCCGGGGAGCTGTTTTTT. It encodes CASSLGRVGPGELFF. The variable domain in full, completed from reference TRBV13 and TRBJ2-2, reads AAGVIQSPRHLIKEKRETATLKCYPIPRHDTVYWYQQGPGQDPQFLISFYEKMQSDKGSIPDRFSAQQFSDYHSELNMSSLELGDSALYFCASSLGRVGPGELFFGEGSRLTVL.

The chain has TRBV24-1 and TRBJ2-7; D remains ambiguous. Germline CDR1 is KGHDR and CDR2 is SFDVKD. Trimming removed 7 bases from V and 1 base from J, with 10 bases in between. The CDR3 loop spans 13 amino acids. Here the CDR3 DNA reads TGTGCCACCAGAGGCGGCGATTCCTACGAGCAGTACTTC. Translated, it gives CATRGGDSYEQYF.

V and J are TRBV20-1 and TRBJ2-7; perhaps D is TRBD1 or TRBD2 (7 bases each). Germline CDR1 and CDR2: DFQATT and SNEGSKA (reference sequence). The CDR3 has 14 amino acids. The V end lost 1 base, the J end lost 2 bases, and 12 bases lay between the germline ends. The CDR3 coding sequence is TGCAGTGCTAGAGGGAGCGGGACAGCCTACGAGCAGTACTTC. Translating it yields CSARGSGTAYEQYF.

V gene TRBV5-1 combines with J gene TRBJ1-1; D gene ambiguous. This CDR3 region has 8 residues. Trimming removed 4 bases at V and 13 bases at J, with 5 bases between. Germline-derived CDR1 and CDR2 are SGHRS and YFSETQ. CDR3 in DNA: TGCGCCAGCAGCCGAGGTTTCTTT. Translated: CASSRGFF.

The rearrangement links TRBV7-9 to TRBJ1-1; no firm D call. The ends were cut back, 5 bases at V and 5 bases at J, with 12 bases in the middle. CDR1 is SEHNR, CDR2 FQNEAQ, per germline (reference sequence). The CDR3 spans 13 residues. CDR3 in DNA: TGTGCCAGCAGCACTCAAGCCCGTACTGAAGCTTTCTTT. This sequence encodes CASSTQARTEAFF.

This sequence joins TRBV3-1 and TRBJ2-7; TRBD2 aligns across 11 bases. Trimming cost V 5 bases and J 3 bases; bases outside gene matches: 12. The CDR3 runs 17 residues. CDR1 LGHDT and CDR2 YNNKEL come from the germline V gene (reference sequence). The CDR3 loop is CASSKGVRLAGIYEQYF. The CDR3 DNA is TGTGCCAGCAGCAAAGGGGTTCGACTAGCGGGAATCTACGAGCAGTACTTC.

This chain joins TRBV6-2 or TRBV6-3 and TRBJ2-1, with TRBD2 matching 10 bases. The CDR3 is 16 amino acids. Per the germline V gene, CDR1 is MNHEY and CDR2 is SVGEGT. The V gene end was trimmed by 7 bases and the J gene end by 7 bases; junction bases not matched to a gene: 13. The CDR3 region is CASTSRLGLARNEQFF. CDR3 bases: TGTGCCAGCACCTCCCGCTTGGGACTAGCGAGGAATGAGCAGTTCTTC.

The sample holds many counts of this clonotype. The chain is built from TRBV5-8 and TRBJ2-3; D unclear. Trimming stripped 4 bases from V and 0 bases from J, with 18 bases between. The CDR3 has 17 residues. Germline V gene data show CDR1 as SGHTS and CDR2 as YDEGEE. CDR3 loop: CASSTRLGATSTDTQYF. The CDR3 region has the DNA TGTGCCAGCAGCACCCGCCTCGGAGCGACTAGCACAGATACGCAGTATTTT.

CDR3 coding DNA: TGTGCCAGCAGCGCTCAGTGGGAGACCCAGTACTTC. Its translation: CASSAQWETQYF. This chain connects TRBV7-2 to TRBJ2-5; D unresolved. CDR1 and CDR2 from the germline V gene are SGHTA and FQGNSA. The CDR3 sequence is 12 residues long. Trimming stripped 5 bases from V and 5 bases from J, with 9 bases between.

At least ten counts were recorded for this clonotype. V gene TRBV29-1 combines with J gene TRBJ2-5, with a weak D call TRBD2 (6 bases). The CDR3 sequence is 14 residues long. Germline loops: CDR1 SQVTM, CDR2 ANQGSEA. The V gene lost 6 bases and the J gene lost 5 bases, with 19 bases spanning the gap. CDR3 residues: CSVGATRPGETQYF. CDR3 in DNA: TGCAGCGTCGGGGCGACTAGGCCCGGGGAGACCCAGTACTTC.

This clonotype was seen only a few times. The chain recombines TRBV12-3 or TRBV12-4 with TRBJ1-1; a possible D gene is TRBD1 (5 bases). This CDR3 spans 14 amino acids. V shed 6 bases and J shed 0 bases, with 11 bases lying between them. CDR3 sequence reads: CASSPGRVNTEAFF. As DNA, the CDR3 is TGTGCCAGCAGCCCCGGCAGGGTGAACACTGAAGCTTTCTTT.

This clonotype was detected ten times or more. The CDR3 is CASTRLAGDSDTQYF. CDR3 bases: TGCGCCAGCACTAGACTAGCGGGAGACTCAGATACGCAGTATTTT. The chain has TRBV10-2 and TRBJ2-3; 12 positions match TRBD2. Germline trimming cut 7 bases from V and 4 bases from J; bases unmatched to any gene: 6. The germline V gene encodes CDR1 WSHSY and CDR2 SAAADI. This CDR3 is 15 amino acids long.

This clonotype was detected only a few times. The chain uses TRBV12-3 or TRBV12-4 and TRBJ2-5; D ambiguous. This CDR3 has 15 residues. The V end lost 3 bases, the J end lost 5 bases, and 16 bases lay between the germline ends. CDR3 coding DNA: TGTGCCAGCAGTTTTTTGACCCCCCCGAGGGAGACCCAGTACTTC. The encoded protein is CASSFLTPPRETQYF.

This clonotype was found a few times. This chain joins TRBV4-1 and TRBJ1-1; D may be TRBD1 (6 bases). From germline, CDR1 is MGHRA and CDR2 YSYEKL. This CDR3 is 18 amino acids long. Between the trimmed V and J ends, which lost 0 bases and 0 bases, there was a span of 17 bases. The CDR3 coding sequence is TGCGCCAGCAGCCAAGATCGCCAGGGGTACGGAATGAACACTGAAGCTTTCTTT. The encoded protein is CASSQDRQGYGMNTEAFF.

The chain uses TRBV6-1 and TRBJ2-7; D gene uncertain. Trimming stripped 6 bases from V and 2 bases from J, with 11 bases between. The CDR3 spans 13 residues. From germline, CDR1 is MNHNS and CDR2 SASEGT. CDR3 DNA: TGTGCCAGCAGCCCACCCTGGACCTACGAGCAGTACTTC. It is translated as CASSPPWTYEQYF.

This clonotype has a count of ten or more. The V and J genes are TRBV20-1 and TRBJ2-5; 10 bases align to TRBD2. Germline loops: CDR1 DFQATT, CDR2 SNEGSKA (reference sequence). The CDR3 is made up of 12 amino acids. The V segment lost 5 bases and the J segment 4 bases; nucleotides outside the gene matches: 1. The CDR3 coding sequence is TGCAGTGCTCTAGCGGGAGCAGAGACCCAGTACTTC. Its protein is CSALAGAETQYF.

This chain joins TRBV12-3 or TRBV12-4 and TRBJ2-1, with TRBD1 as a possible D gene (5 bases). The CDR3 runs to 13 residues. V was shortened by 6 bases and J by 3 bases, with 9 bases between the two germline ends. The CDR3, as DNA: TGTGCCAGCAGGATCGACAGCTACAATGAGCAGTTCTTC. Encoded protein: CASRIDSYNEQFF.

This chain joins TRBV6-2 or TRBV6-3 and TRBJ2-1; 10 bases are shared with TRBD1. Germline V gene sequence: CDR1 MNHEY, CDR2 SVGEGT. The trim removed 5 bases at V and 4 bases at J, leaving 5 bases unmatched. CDR3 length: 15 residues. CDR3 loop: CASSTTGGSYNEQFF. CDR3 nucleotide sequence: TGTGCCAGCAGTACGACAGGGGGCTCGTACAATGAGCAGTTCTTC.

This sequence joins TRBV7-8 and TRBJ2-7; D is unresolved. Germline values: CDR1 SGHVS, CDR2 FQNEAQ. The CDR3 has 13 amino acids. Between the trimmed V and J ends, which lost 1 base and 6 bases, there was a span of 10 bases. The CDR3 DNA reads as TGTGCCAGCAGCTTAGTGGCTAGAGGCGAGCAGTACTTC. This gives the protein CASSLVARGEQYF.

This clonotype was seen repeatedly, ten times or more. The chain recombines TRBV20-1 with TRBJ2-3; D is ambiguous. There are 16 residues in the CDR3. V lost 0 bases and J lost 4, with 17 bases in between. Looked up from germline, CDR1 is DFQATT and CDR2 is SNEGSKA (reference sequence). The CDR3 coding sequence is TGCAGTGCTAGAGATTTAGCAACAGACTCGTCAGATACGCAGTATTTT. Translation gives CSARDLATDSSDTQYF.

The chain uses TRBV12-5 and TRBJ1-1; 12 bases align to TRBD1. With V trimmed by 5 bases and J by 8 bases, 3 bases remained unmatched. CDR1 and CDR2 from the germline V gene are LGHNT and FRNRAP. There are 13 residues in the CDR3. The CDR3 DNA follows: TGTGCTAGTGGTATCGGGACAGGGGGCGAAGCTTTCTTT. It codes for CASGIGTGGEAFF. Variable domain in full (rest from reference TRBV12-5 and TRBJ1-1): DARVTQTPRHKVTEMGQEVTMRCQPILGHNTVFWYRQTMMQGLELLAYFRNRAPLDDSGMPKDRFSAEMPDATLATLKIQPSEPRDSAVYFCASGIGTGGEAFFGQGTRLTVV.